These 11 T cell receptor beta chains originate from one sample sequenced in a study of cytomegalovirus exposure and HLA in healthy donors. Vbeta (60) and Jbeta (13) primers were used in the PCR. Generated by immunoSEQ multiplex PCR, the TCRdb table keeps only in-frame clones and is missing some. The data contain more than 80,000 clones, approximately 75% of them seen just once; the ten biggest clones take up 4% to 5%. Sequenced material: PBMCs. The receptors originated from a man aged 55-75 years in good health and CMV-seronegative.

The chain couples TRBV7-8 to TRBJ2-3; TRBD1 agrees at 7 bases. Trimming cost V 5 bases and J 2 bases; bases outside gene matches: 10. Germline CDR1 is SGHVS and CDR2 is FQNEAQ. The CDR3 sequence is 16 residues long. As DNA, the CDR3 is TGTGCCAGCAGCGTCCGCGAGAGGGGGCTCACAGATACGCAGTATTTT. Translated, it gives CASSVRERGLTDTQYF.

This chain links TRBV18 with TRBJ1-6; 7 bases line up with TRBD1. This CDR3 contains 16 residues. V was clipped by 3 bases and J by 5 bases; unmatched bases: 7. CDR1 and CDR2 (germline): KGHSH, LQKENI. CDR3 sequence reads: CASSPDRDRDNSPLHF. The CDR3 coding sequence is TGTGCCAGCTCACCGGACCGGGACAGAGATAATTCACCCCTCCACTTT.

The rearrangement joins TRBV6-6 to TRBJ1-2; D remains ambiguous. Germline V gene lookup returns CDR1 MNHNY and CDR2 SVGAGI (reference sequence). This CDR3 comprises 15 residues. The V and J ends lost 8 bases and 7 bases respectively, with 23 bases between them. CDR3 loop: CASGPITGSPAGYTF. The CDR3 coding sequence is TGTGCCAGCGGACCTATTACCGGGAGCCCTGCTGGCTACACCTTC.

The genes are TRBV19 and TRBJ1-5; TRBD1 is a possible D gene (5 bases). CDR3 size: 14 residues. Per germline, CDR1 LNHDA and CDR2 SQIVND (reference sequence). V lost 5 bases and J 5 bases, leaving 13 bases between the germline ends. The CDR3 region has the DNA TGTGCCAGTAGTGGGCCAGGGCGCGATCAGCCCCAGCATTTT. Its translation is CASSGPGRDQPQHF. Together with reference TRBV19 and TRBJ1-5, the CDR3 gives the full variable domain: DGGITQSPKYLFRKEGQNVTLSCEQNLNHDAMYWYRQDPGQGLRLIYYSQIVNDFQKGDIAEGYSVSREKKESFPLTVTSAQKNPTAFYLCASSGPGRDQPQHFGDGTRLSIL.

The CDR3 sequence is CASSLSPRVRNQFF. The DNA of the CDR3 is TGTGCCAGCAGCTTAAGTCCCCGGGTACGCAACCAGTTCTTC. This sequence joins TRBV7-2 and TRBJ2-1; D is uncertain. V was clipped by 2 bases and J by 13 bases, with 18 bases between them. Germline CDR1 and CDR2: SGHTA and FQGNSA. The CDR3 contains 14 residues.

The chain joins TRBV11-3 to TRBJ2-7; 8 positions agree with TRBD1. In germline, CDR1 is SGHNT, CDR2 YENEEA. The CDR3 loop spans 16 amino acids. J was trimmed by 5 bases and V by 1 base; bases with no gene match: 10. CDR3: CASSLGGRGRPNEQYF. The CDR3 DNA reads as TGTGCCAGCAGCTTAGGCGGCAGGGGGCGCCCCAACGAGCAGTACTTC.

The chain recombines TRBV30 with TRBJ2-1; TRBD1 matches at 7 bases. V lost 3 bases to trimming and J lost 4 bases; unmatched junction nucleotides: 6. Germline CDR1 reads GTSNPN; CDR2 reads SVGIG (reference sequence). This CDR3 region has 14 residues. CDR3 in DNA: TGTGCCTGGAGAAGGGACAGCAATTACAATGAGCAGTTCTTC. Translating gives CAWRRDSNYNEQFF.

This clone was observed a single time. The V gene is TRBV5-1, the J gene TRBJ2-3; 7 bases align to TRBD1. The CDR3 spans 15 residues. Germline CDR1 reads SGHRS; CDR2 reads YFSETQ. V lost 4 bases and J lost 0; bases outside the gene matches: 5. The CDR3 DNA follows: TGCGCCAGCAGCCGGGACAGCTCTAGCACAGATACGCAGTATTTT. It specifies CASSRDSSSTDTQYF. Looking up the rest from reference TRBV5-1 and TRBJ2-3 gives the full variable domain: KAGVTQTPRYLIKTRGQQVTLSCSPISGHRSVSWYQQTPGQGLQFLFEYFSETQRNKGNFPGRFSGRQFSNSRSEMNVSTLELGDSALYLCASSRDSSSTDTQYFGPGTRLTVL.

The V and J genes are TRBV5-1 and TRBJ2-5; D may be TRBD2 (6 bases). Trimming left V 4 bases short and J 3 bases short, with 13 bases between. The CDR3 loop spans 14 amino acids. Germline lookup yields CDR1 SGHRS and CDR2 YFSETQ. The CDR3 region has the DNA TGCGCCAGCAGCATTCTTAGCGGTGAAGAGACCCAGTACTTC. It encodes CASSILSGEETQYF.

The table lists this clone with a few counts. The chain has TRBV2 and TRBJ1-5, with D tentatively TRBD1 (5 bases). Deletions cut 1 base from V and 6 bases from J, with 10 bases between. The CDR3 length is 14 residues. CDR1 and CDR2 (germline): SNHLY, FYNNEI. Here the CDR3 DNA reads TGTGCCAGCAGTGAAGGGGGGGAGGCTCAGCCCCAGCATTTT. Amino acids: CASSEGGEAQPQHF. The variable domain in full, completed from reference TRBV2 and TRBJ1-5, reads EPEVTQTPSHQVTQMGQEVILRCVPISNHLYFYWYRQILGQKVEFLVSFYNNEISEKSEIFDDQFSVERPDGSNFTLKIRSTKLEDSAMYFCASSEGGEAQPQHFGDGTRLSIL.

The V call is TRBV6-4, the J call TRBJ2-3; TRBD2 might be the D (6 bases). The CDR3 spans 16 residues. Germline V gene lookup returns CDR1 MRHNA and CDR2 SNTAGT. Trimming shortened V by 5 bases and J by 0 bases, and 15 bases separated the two germline ends. The CDR3 DNA sequence: TGTGCCAGCAGTCCTTCTAGCGATTTTAGCACAGATACGCAGTATTTT. Its translation: CASSPSSDFSTDTQYF.